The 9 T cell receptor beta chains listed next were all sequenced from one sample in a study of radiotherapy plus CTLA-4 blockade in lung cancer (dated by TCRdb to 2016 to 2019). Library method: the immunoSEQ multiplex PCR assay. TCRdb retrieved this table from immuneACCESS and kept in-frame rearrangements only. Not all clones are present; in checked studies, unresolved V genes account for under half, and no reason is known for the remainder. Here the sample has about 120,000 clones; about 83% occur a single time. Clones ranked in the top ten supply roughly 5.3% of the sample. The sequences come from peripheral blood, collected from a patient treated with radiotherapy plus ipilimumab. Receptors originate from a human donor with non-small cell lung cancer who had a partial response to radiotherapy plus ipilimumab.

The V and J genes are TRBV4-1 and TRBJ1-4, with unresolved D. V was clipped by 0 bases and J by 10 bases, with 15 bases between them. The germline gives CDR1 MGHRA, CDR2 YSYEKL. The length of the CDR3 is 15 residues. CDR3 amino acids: CASSQEFAGRGKLFF. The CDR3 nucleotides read TGCGCCAGCAGCCAAGAATTCGCAGGCCGGGGAAAACTGTTTTTT.

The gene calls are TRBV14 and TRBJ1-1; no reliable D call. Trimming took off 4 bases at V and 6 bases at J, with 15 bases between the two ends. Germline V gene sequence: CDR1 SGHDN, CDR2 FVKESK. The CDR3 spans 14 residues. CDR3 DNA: TGTGCCAGCAGCCTCGGGGTCAGCGGCGCTGAAGCTTTCTTT. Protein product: CASSLGVSGAEAFF.

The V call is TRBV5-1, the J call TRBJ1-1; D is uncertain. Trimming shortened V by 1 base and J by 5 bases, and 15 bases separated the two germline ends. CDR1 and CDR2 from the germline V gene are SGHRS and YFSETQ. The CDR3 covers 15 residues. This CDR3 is CASSLSGRESTEAFF. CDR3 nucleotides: TGCGCCAGCAGCTTGTCAGGAAGGGAGTCGACTGAAGCTTTCTTT.

As DNA, the CDR3 is TGTGCCAGCAGCTTAGTAGGACAGGGGTACGAGCAGTACGTC. Its protein is CASSLVGQGYEQYV. The chain links TRBV7-2 to TRBJ2-7; 9 nucleotides line up with TRBD1. Germline CDR1 SGHTA, CDR2 FQGNSA. V was clipped by 1 base and J by 4 bases; unmatched bases: 2. This CDR3 has 14 amino acids.

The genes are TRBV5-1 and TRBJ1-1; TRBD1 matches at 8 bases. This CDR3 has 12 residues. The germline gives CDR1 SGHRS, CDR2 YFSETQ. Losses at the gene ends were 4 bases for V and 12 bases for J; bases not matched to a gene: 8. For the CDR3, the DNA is TGCGCCAGCAGCCTGGGACAGGCTGGGTCTTTCTTT. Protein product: CASSLGQAGSFF.

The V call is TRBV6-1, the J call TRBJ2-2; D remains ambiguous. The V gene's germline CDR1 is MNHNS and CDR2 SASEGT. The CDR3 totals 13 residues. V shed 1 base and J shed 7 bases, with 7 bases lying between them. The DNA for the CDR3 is TGTGCCAGCAGTGAAGTGGTCGGCGGGGAGCTGTTTTTT. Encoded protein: CASSEVVGGELFF.

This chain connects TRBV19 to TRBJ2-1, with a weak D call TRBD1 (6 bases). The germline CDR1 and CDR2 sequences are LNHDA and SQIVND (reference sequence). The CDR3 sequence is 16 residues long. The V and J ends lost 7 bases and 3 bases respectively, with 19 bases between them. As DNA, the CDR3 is TGTGCCAGTATGGCTAACAGGGAAGGGGGCTACAATGAGCAGTTCTTC. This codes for CASMANREGGYNEQFF.

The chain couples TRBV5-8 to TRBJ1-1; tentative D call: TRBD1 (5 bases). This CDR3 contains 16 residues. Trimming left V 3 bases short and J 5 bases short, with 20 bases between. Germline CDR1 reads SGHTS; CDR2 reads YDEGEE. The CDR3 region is CASSWTFPQRGTEAFF. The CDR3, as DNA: TGTGCCAGCAGCTGGACATTTCCACAGCGGGGGACTGAAGCTTTCTTT.

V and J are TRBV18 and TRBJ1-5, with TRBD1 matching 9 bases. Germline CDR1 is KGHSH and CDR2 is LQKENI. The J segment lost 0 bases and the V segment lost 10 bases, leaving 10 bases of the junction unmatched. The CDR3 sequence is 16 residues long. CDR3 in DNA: TGTGCCACCCTCCCGGGACAGGGACCTAGCAATCAGCCCCAGCATTTT. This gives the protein CATLPGQGPSNQPQHF. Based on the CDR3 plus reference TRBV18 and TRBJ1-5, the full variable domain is NAGVMQNPRHLVRRRGQEARLRCSPMKGHSHVYWYRQLPEEGLKFMVYLQKENIIDESGMPKERFSAEFPKEGPSILRIQQVVRGDSAAYFCATLPGQGPSNQPQHFGDGTRLSIL.